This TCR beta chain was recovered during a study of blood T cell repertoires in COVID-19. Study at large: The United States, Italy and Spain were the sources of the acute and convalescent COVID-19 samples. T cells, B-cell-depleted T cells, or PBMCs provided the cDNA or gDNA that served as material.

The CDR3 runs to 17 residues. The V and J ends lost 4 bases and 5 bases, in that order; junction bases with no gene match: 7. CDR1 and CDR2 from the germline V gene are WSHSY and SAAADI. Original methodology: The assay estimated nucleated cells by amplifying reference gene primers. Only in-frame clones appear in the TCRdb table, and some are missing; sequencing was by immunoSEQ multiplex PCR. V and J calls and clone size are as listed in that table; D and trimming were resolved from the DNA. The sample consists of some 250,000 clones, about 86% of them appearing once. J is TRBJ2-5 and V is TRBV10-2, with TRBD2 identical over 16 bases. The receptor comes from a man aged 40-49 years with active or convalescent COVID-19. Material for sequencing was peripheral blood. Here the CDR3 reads CASSGSQGLAGGETQYF. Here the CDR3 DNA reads TGCGCCAGCAGTGGCAGTCAGGGACTAGCGGGAGGGGAGACCCAGTACTTC.